The clone carrying this TCR beta chain was observed many times. The sample comes from a study of blood T cell repertoires in COVID-19. Across the whole study: Sources were T cells, B-cell-depleted T cells, or PBMCs; the material itself was cDNA or gDNA.

The CDR3 totals 14 residues. The V and J ends lost 3 bases and 2 bases, in that order; junction bases with no gene match: 3. Germline V gives CDR1 MNHNS, CDR2 SASEGT. Measured with immunoSEQ multiplex PCR; TCRdb has only the in-frame clones, and not every one. The sample has under 350,000 clones; 83% are singletons. Sequencing was performed on peripheral blood. The receptor's source is a woman in her 50s who had recovered from COVID-19. This chain connects TRBV6-1 to TRBJ2-7; 8 nucleotides match TRBD2. CDR3 sequence (DNA): TGTGCCAGCAGTGACACGGGGGGGCCCTACGAGCAGTACTTC. This codes for CASSDTGGPYEQYF.